Listed here are 21 T cell receptor beta chains from one sample, sequenced in a study of blood T cell repertoires in COVID-19. Clones were read by immunoSEQ multiplex PCR, and TCRdb kept only the in-frame ones, dropping some. The top ten hold approximately 1.8% of the sample, which has more than 250,000 clones, about 87% seen once. The specimen was peripheral blood. The receptors shown here come from a woman in her thirties with COVID-19, enrolled during active disease.

V and J are TRBV11-2 and TRBJ2-7, with TRBD1 identical over 7 bases. CDR1 and CDR2 (germline): SGHAT, FQNNGV. The trim removed 1 base at V and 2 bases at J, leaving 2 bases unmatched. This CDR3 has 14 amino acids. CDR3 region: CASSLATGTYEQYF. The DNA for the CDR3 is TGTGCCAGCAGCTTAGCGACAGGGACCTACGAGCAGTACTTC.

The chain carries TRBV4-1 and TRBJ1-2, with D maybe TRBD1 (6 bases). CDR3 size: 17 residues. V lost 2 bases, J lost 1 base, and 17 bases lay in between. Germline CDR1 MGHRA, CDR2 YSYEKL. CDR3 in amino acids: CASSQPDPGHLNYGYTF. The CDR3, as DNA: TGCGCCAGCAGCCAACCTGATCCGGGACACCTTAACTATGGCTACACCTTC.

The chain couples TRBV4-3 to TRBJ2-1; TRBD1 agrees at 8 bases. CDR1 is LGHNA, CDR2 YSLEER, per germline. Trimming at V came to 0 bases and at J to 5 bases, leaving 6 bases not matched to a gene. The CDR3 length is 16 residues. In DNA, the CDR3 is TGCGCCAGCAGCCAAGATGTGACAGGGGTCGACAATGAGCAGTTCTTC. It yields the protein CASSQDVTGVDNEQFF.

This chain links TRBV19 with TRBJ1-1; 7 positions agree with TRBD1. Germline lookup yields CDR1 LNHDA and CDR2 SQIVND (reference sequence). V lost 5 bases and J lost 6; bases outside the gene matches: 9. This CDR3 region has 14 residues. Here the CDR3 reads CASSPMDRMAEAFF. CDR3 in DNA: TGTGCCAGTAGTCCAATGGACAGGATGGCTGAAGCTTTCTTT. The full variable domain, completed using reference TRBV19 and TRBJ1-1, is DGGITQSPKYLFRKEGQNVTLSCEQNLNHDAMYWYRQDPGQGLRLIYYSQIVNDFQKGDIAEGYSVSREKKESFPLTVTSAQKNPTAFYLCASSPMDRMAEAFFGQGTRLTVV.

J is TRBJ1-1 and V is TRBV6-5; 7 bases agree with TRBD1. V shed 2 bases and J 5 bases; nucleotides not matched to a gene: 8. CDR1 is MNHEY and CDR2 is SVGAGI in the germline V gene. CDR3 length equals 15 residues. The CDR3 here is CASSYKGGWGTEAFF. In DNA form, the CDR3 reads TGTGCCAGCAGTTACAAAGGGGGCTGGGGAACTGAAGCTTTCTTT.

This rearrangement joins TRBV3-1 (or the pseudogene TRBV3-2) to TRBJ2-5; the D is unclear. The CDR3 contains 12 residues. V was clipped by 0 bases and J by 7 bases, with 6 bases between them. Germline V gives CDR1 LGHDT, CDR2 YNNKEL (reference sequence). The CDR3 loop is CASSQELGTQYF. In DNA, the CDR3 is TGTGCCAGCAGCCAAGAACTTGGGACCCAGTACTTC.

The chain uses TRBV14 and TRBJ1-4; no clear D. CDR1 is SGHDN, CDR2 FVKESK, per germline. The CDR3 is made up of 16 amino acids. Trimming shortened V by 4 bases and J by 8 bases, and 20 bases separated the two germline ends. The CDR3 region has the DNA TGTGCCAGCAGCCTTTCCCCCCGGGGAGAAGAGGAAAAACTGTTTTTT. It is translated as CASSLSPRGEEEKLFF.

CDR3 coding DNA: TGTGCCAGCAGACCTCTGGACAGTGATTACAATGAGCAGTTCTTC. It codes for CASRPLDSDYNEQFF. The chain combines TRBV27 with TRBJ2-1; D might be TRBD1 (6 bases). The germline gives CDR1 MNHEY, CDR2 SMNVEV (reference sequence). The CDR3 runs 15 residues. V was trimmed by 6 bases and J by 4 bases, leaving 16 bases between them.

The chain couples TRBV7-9 to TRBJ2-5; TRBD1 is a possible D gene (5 bases). Germline V gives CDR1 SEHNR, CDR2 FQNEAQ (reference sequence). The CDR3 contains 14 residues. The V gene lost 5 bases and the J gene lost 4 bases, with 14 bases spanning the gap. The CDR3 sequence: CASSPGSGRETQYF. In nucleotides, the CDR3 is TGTGCCAGCAGCCCCGGTTCAGGGCGAGAGACCCAGTACTTC.

The chain links TRBV10-3 to TRBJ2-1; possibly TRBD2 for D (5 bases). Trimming took off 6 bases at V and 6 bases at J, with 15 bases between the two ends. Per the germline V gene, CDR1 is ENHRY and CDR2 is SYGVKD. The CDR3 has 14 residues. DNA for the CDR3: TGTGCCATCAGCAGGACTGCTGGTAGCAATGAGCAGTTCTTC. This codes for CAISRTAGSNEQFF.

The gene calls are TRBV25-1 and TRBJ1-1; D remains ambiguous. Germline-derived CDR1 and CDR2 are MGHDK and SYGVNS. Trimming removed 5 bases at V and 6 bases at J, with 7 bases between. The CDR3 sequence is 11 residues long. For the CDR3, the DNA is TGTGCCAGCAGTCGTCGGTCTGAAGCTTTCTTT. As protein: CASSRRSEAFF.

The chain links TRBV11-2 to TRBJ1-1; no clear D. CDR1 is SGHAT and CDR2 is FQNNGV in the germline V gene. V lost 1 base to trimming and J lost 7 bases, with 16 bases between them. The CDR3 covers 15 residues. The CDR3, as DNA: TGTGCCAGCAGCTTAGGTTTCTCGGCAGACTTTGAAGCTTTCTTT. Translated: CASSLGFSADFEAFF.

The chain links TRBV6-2 or TRBV6-3 to TRBJ1-5; 8 positions match TRBD1. The CDR3 sequence is 16 residues long. Per the germline V gene, CDR1 is MNHEY and CDR2 is SVGEGT. V trimming: 4 bases; J trimming: 4 bases; junction bases outside the gene matches: 9. The CDR3 loop reads CASSSRTGWNNQPQHF. The CDR3 DNA reads as TGTGCCAGCAGTTCGCGGACAGGGTGGAATAATCAGCCCCAGCATTTT.

This clone was counted a single time. The chain couples TRBV7-3 to TRBJ2-1, with D perhaps matching TRBD2 (7 bases). Per germline, CDR1 SGHTA and CDR2 FQGTGA. This CDR3 has 15 residues. V lost 2 bases, J lost 6 bases, and 14 bases lay in between. CDR3 region: CASSLEAGATNEQFF. As DNA, the CDR3 is TGTGCCAGCAGCTTAGAGGCGGGGGCCACCAATGAGCAGTTCTTC.

The chain recombines TRBV5-4 with TRBJ2-4, with D possibly TRBD1 on 6 matching bases. Trimming stripped 2 bases from V and 2 bases from J, with 8 bases between. The CDR3 extends over 14 amino acids. Germline V CDR1 and CDR2: SGHNT, YYREEE (reference sequence). In DNA form, the CDR3 reads TGTGCCAGCAGCTTTCAGGGGACCAAAAACATTCAGTACTTC. Amino acid sequence: CASSFQGTKNIQYF.

This clone is a singleton in its sample. The rearrangement links TRBV14 to TRBJ2-2; the D gene is possibly TRBD2 (6 bases). V was clipped by 0 bases and J by 4 bases, with 12 bases between them. This CDR3 has 16 amino acids. The germline CDR1 and CDR2 sequences are SGHDN and FVKESK. The CDR3 coding sequence is TGTGCCAGCAGCCAAGAAGTATGGGGGGTCACCGGGGAGCTGTTTTTT. Protein sequence: CASSQEVWGVTGELFF.

The chain joins TRBV5-1 to TRBJ2-5, with D hard to call. The CDR3 has 16 residues. Trimming left V 4 bases short and J 0 bases short, with 16 bases between. Germline V gene data show CDR1 as SGHRS and CDR2 as YFSETQ. CDR3 amino acids: CASSERSSSYQETQYF. CDR3 DNA sequence: TGCGCCAGCAGCGAACGGAGCTCCTCGTACCAAGAGACCCAGTACTTC.

The V call is TRBV18, the J call TRBJ1-1, with D unresolved. V lost 3 bases, J lost 1 base, and 9 bases lay in between. CDR1 and CDR2 (germline): KGHSH, LQKENI. The CDR3 extends over 14 amino acids. The CDR3 DNA follows: TGTGCCAGCTCACCGTCCCGGGGGAACACTGAAGCTTTCTTT. It translates to CASSPSRGNTEAFF.

The CDR3 bases are TGTGCCAGTAGTATGGACAGGGTGCCCCTCTATGGCTACACCTTC. Translation gives CASSMDRVPLYGYTF. The J gene is TRBJ1-2, the V gene TRBV19; 8 nucleotides match TRBD1. The CDR3 runs 15 residues. The V segment lost 3 bases and the J segment 4 bases; nucleotides outside the gene matches: 7. Germline V lookup: CDR1 LNHDA, CDR2 SQIVND (reference sequence).

This clone was recorded a few times. This chain uses TRBV5-1 with TRBJ1-2, with 9 bases fitting TRBD1. Germline V gives CDR1 SGHRS, CDR2 YFSETQ. After removal of 3 bases from V and 8 bases from J, the junction contained 5 bases not matched to a gene. This CDR3 spans 13 amino acids. In nucleotides, the CDR3 is TGCGCCAGCAGCTGGGGACAGGGCGGAGGCTACACCTTC. Its protein is CASSWGQGGGYTF.

The chain combines TRBV18 with TRBJ2-3, with D possibly matching TRBD1 (6 bases). CDR3 length: 14 residues. Per the germline V gene, CDR1 is KGHSH and CDR2 is LQKENI. V was clipped by 3 bases and J by 4 bases, with 11 bases between them. CDR3 loop: CASSPIRQADTQYF. The CDR3 DNA reads as TGTGCCAGCTCACCGATTAGACAGGCAGATACGCAGTATTTT. Drawing the rest from reference TRBV18 and TRBJ2-3, the complete variable domain is NAGVMQNPRHLVRRRGQEARLRCSPMKGHSHVYWYRQLPEEGLKFMVYLQKENIIDESGMPKERFSAEFPKEGPSILRIQQVVRGDSAAYFCASSPIRQADTQYFGPGTRLTVL.